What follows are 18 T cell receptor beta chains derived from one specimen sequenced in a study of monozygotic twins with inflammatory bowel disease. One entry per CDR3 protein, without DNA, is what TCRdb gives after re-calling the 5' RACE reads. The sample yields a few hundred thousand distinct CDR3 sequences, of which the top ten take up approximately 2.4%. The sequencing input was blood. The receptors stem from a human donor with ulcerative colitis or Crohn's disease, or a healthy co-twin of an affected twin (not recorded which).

The CDR3 sequence: CASSTRQGAYTEAFF. V and J are TRBV5-6 and TRBJ1-1; TCRdb returns TRBD1, unconfirmable since there is no DNA. CDR1 SGHDT and CDR2 YYEEEE come from the germline V gene. CDR3 length equals 15 residues. The complete variable domain, with remaining parts taken from reference TRBV5-6 and TRBJ1-1, reads DAGVTQSPTHLIKTRGQQVTLRCSPKSGHDTVSWYQQALGQGPQFIFQYYEEEERQRGNFPDRFSGHQFPNYSSELNVNALLLGDSALYLCASSTRQGAYTEAFFGQGTRLTVV.

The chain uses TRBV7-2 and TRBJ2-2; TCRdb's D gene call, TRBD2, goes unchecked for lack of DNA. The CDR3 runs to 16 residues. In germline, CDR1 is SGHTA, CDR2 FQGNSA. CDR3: CASSPRLATNTGELFF.

The CDR3 here is CASSGLGDRGASSYNEQFF. The chain carries TRBV11-2 and TRBJ2-1; as DNA is missing, the TRBD1 call by TCRdb cannot be tested. CDR1 and CDR2 (germline): SGHAT, FQNNGV. The CDR3 consists of 19 residues.

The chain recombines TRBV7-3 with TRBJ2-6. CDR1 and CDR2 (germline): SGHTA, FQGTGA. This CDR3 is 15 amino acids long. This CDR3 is CASSKTRSGANVLTF.

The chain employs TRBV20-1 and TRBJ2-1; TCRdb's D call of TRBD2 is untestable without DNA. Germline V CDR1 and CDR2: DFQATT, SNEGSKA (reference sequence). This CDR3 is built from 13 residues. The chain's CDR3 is CSARDWGGNEQFF.

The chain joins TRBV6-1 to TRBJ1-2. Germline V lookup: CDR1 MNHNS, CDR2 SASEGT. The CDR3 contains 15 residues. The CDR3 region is CASSSPGLANYGYTF.

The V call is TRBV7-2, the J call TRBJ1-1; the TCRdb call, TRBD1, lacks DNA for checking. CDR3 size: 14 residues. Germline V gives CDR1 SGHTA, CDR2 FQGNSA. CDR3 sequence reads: CASSFGGLYTEAFF.

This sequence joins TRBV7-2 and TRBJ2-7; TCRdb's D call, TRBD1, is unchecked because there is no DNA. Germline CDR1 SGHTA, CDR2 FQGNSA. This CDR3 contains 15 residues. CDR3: CASSSAGPLNYEQYF.

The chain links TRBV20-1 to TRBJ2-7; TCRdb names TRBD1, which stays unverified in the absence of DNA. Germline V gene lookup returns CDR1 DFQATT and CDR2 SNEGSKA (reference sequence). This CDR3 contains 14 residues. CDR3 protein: CSPAQGSVDGEQYF.

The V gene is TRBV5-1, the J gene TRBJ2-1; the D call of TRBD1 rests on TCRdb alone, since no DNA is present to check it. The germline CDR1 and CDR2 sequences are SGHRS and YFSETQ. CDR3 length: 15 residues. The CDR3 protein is CASSLVPGPGNEQFF.

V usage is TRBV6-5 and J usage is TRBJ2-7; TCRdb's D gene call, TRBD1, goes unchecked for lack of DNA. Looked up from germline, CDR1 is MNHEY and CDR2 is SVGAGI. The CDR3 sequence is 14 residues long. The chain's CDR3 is CASSSDPGSYEQYF.

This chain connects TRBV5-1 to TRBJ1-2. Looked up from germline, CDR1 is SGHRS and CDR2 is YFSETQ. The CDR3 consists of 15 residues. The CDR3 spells CASSTAQGEGSGYTF.

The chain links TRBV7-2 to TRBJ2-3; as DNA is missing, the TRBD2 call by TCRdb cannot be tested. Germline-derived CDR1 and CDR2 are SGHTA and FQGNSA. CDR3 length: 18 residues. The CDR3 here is CASSLGPSGGGITDTQYF.

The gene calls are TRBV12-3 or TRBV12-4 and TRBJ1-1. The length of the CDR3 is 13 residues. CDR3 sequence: CASSFAGNTEAFF.

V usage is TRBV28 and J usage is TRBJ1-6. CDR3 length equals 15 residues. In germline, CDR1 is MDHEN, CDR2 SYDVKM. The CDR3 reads CASSRGITKNSPLHF.

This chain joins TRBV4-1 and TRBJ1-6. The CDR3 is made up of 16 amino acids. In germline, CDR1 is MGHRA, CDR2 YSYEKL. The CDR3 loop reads CASSLSASSYNSPLHF.

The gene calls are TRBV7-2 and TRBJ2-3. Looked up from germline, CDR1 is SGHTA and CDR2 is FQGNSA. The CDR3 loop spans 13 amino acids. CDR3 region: CASSSIGTDTQYF.

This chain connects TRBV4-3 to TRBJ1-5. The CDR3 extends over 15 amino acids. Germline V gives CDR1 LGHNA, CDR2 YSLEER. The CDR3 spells CASSQDPAGNQPQHF.